Following are 5 T cell receptor beta chains from one sample sequenced in a study of CD8 T cells in ankylosing spondylitis. TCRdb processed the 5' RACE reads anew with MiXCR; each CDR3 protein has one entry. Here the sample spans 240,000 or so distinct CDR3 sequences, around 9.2% being singletons. Sequences were obtained from blood, either unsorted or a sorted T cell fraction (not recorded which). These receptors came from a male donor with ankylosing spondylitis or in good health (not recorded which).

This clonotype was found a few times. This chain uses TRBV7-9 with TRBJ1-2; D unresolved. Germline CDR1 SEHNR, CDR2 FQNEAQ (reference sequence). V was clipped by 5 bases and J by 0 bases, with 19 bases between them. The CDR3 extends over 17 amino acids. The CDR3 loop reads CASSDHFRPGANYGYTF. Written as DNA, the CDR3 is TGTGCCAGCAGCGACCATTTCCGTCCGGGAGCTAACTATGGCTACACCTTC.

In its sample, this clonotype was seen many times. This sequence joins TRBV29-1 and TRBJ2-3; possibly TRBD2 for D (5 bases). Germline lookup yields CDR1 SQVTM and CDR2 ANQGSEA. V shed 3 bases and J shed 9 bases, with 10 bases lying between them. This CDR3 comprises 11 residues. In nucleotides, the CDR3 is TGCAGCGTTGAGGGATCGGGGACGCAGTATTTT. It specifies CSVEGSGTQYF.

This clonotype was counted many times. V and J are TRBV12-3 or TRBV12-4 and TRBJ2-7; unclear D gene. Trimming took 0 bases from V and 0 from J, leaving 9 bases between them. The CDR3 length is 15 residues. The CDR3, as DNA: TGTGCCAGCAGTTTAGCCCCGACACCCTCCTACGAGCAGTACTTC. As protein: CASSLAPTPSYEQYF.

This clonotype was seen many times. The rearrangement uses TRBV6-2 or TRBV6-3 and TRBJ2-5, with D possibly TRBD2 on 6 matching bases. The V gene's germline CDR1 is MNHEY and CDR2 SVGEGT. CDR3 length: 13 amino acids. Deletions cut 5 bases from V and 3 bases from J, with 10 bases between. The CDR3 DNA follows: TGTGCCAGCAGTCATTCGGGGGAAGAGACCCAGTACTTC. Its protein product is CASSHSGEETQYF.

Ten or more counts support this clonotype. The chain carries TRBV21-1 and TRBJ2-1. TRBV21-1 is noted as a pseudogene. The CDR3 contains 12 residues. CDR3 in amino acids: CASNSGYNEQFF. The CDR3 DNA sequence: TGTGCCAGCAATTCCGGCTACAATGAGCAGTTCTTC.